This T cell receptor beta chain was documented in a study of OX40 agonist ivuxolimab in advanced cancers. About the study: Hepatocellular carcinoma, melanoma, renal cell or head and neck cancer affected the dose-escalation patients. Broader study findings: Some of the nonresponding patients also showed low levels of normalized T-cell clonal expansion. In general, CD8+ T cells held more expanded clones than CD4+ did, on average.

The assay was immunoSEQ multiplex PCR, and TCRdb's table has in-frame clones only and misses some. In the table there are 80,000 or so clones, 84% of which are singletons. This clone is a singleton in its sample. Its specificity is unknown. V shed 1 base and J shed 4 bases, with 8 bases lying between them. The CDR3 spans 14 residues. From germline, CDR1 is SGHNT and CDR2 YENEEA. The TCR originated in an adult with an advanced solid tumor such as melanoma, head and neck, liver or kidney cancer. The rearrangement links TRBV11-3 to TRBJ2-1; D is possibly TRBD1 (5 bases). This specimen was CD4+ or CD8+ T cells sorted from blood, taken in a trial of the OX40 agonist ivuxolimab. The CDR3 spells CASSLGGPYNEQFF. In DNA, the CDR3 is TGTGCCAGCAGCTTAGGGGGCCCTTACAATGAGCAGTTCTTC.